Reported below is one T cell receptor beta chain. The sample originates from a study of blood T cell repertoires in COVID-19. Study-level background: Both acute and convalescent COVID-19 samples were obtained from the United States, Italy and Spain.

As originally analysed: Cell counts per sample came from amplifying reference gene primers. Sequencing was performed with immunoSEQ multiplex PCR; in TCRdb, only in-frame clones are kept and a portion is missing. For V, J and clone size, that table is used; D and trimming come from the DNA. The data hold fewer than 300,000 clones, with 91% observed a single time. V dropped 4 bases and J dropped 1 base, with 13 bases sitting between them. Looked up from germline, CDR1 is SGHRS and CDR2 is YFSETQ. The CDR3 is 15 amino acids. This chain links TRBV5-1 with TRBJ2-3; weak D call: TRBD2 (6 bases). This sequence originates from a woman aged 25 to 45 with COVID-19, enrolled during active disease. Material: peripheral blood. The CDR3 sequence is CASSTGGAGTDTQYF. The CDR3 coding sequence is TGCGCCAGCAGCACCGGAGGGGCTGGCACAGATACGCAGTATTTT.